This T cell receptor (beta chain) appears in the sequencing data of a study of blood T cell repertoires in COVID-19. Study in general: Samples representing acute and convalescent COVID-19 were sourced from the United States, Italy and Spain. T cells, B-cell-depleted T cells, or PBMCs provided the cDNA or gDNA that served as material.

Original methodology: Scientists estimated how many nucleated cells there were by amplifying reference gene primers. The method was immunoSEQ multiplex PCR; TCRdb's version includes in-frame clones alone and lacks a portion of them. Clone size and V and J calls were adopted from that table, with D and trimming inferred from the DNA. Counted here are some 190,000 clones, roughly 80% occurring once; the ten biggest clones make up about an eighth. The germline CDR1 and CDR2 sequences are LNHDA and SQIVND (reference sequence). Trimming cost V 3 bases and J 8 bases, with 17 bases left between them. This CDR3 contains 15 residues.

Sequenced input: peripheral blood. This chain uses TRBV19 with TRBJ2-1; D remains ambiguous. This sequence was found in a woman aged 45-60 years with acute or convalescent COVID-19. DNA of the CDR3: TGTGCCAGTAGTATCGGGTACGCTCCTTCGGATGAGCAGTTCTTC. The encoded protein is CASSIGYAPSDEQFF.